This is a list of T cell receptor beta chains from one sample in a study of T cells in Graves' hyperthyroidism and ophthalmopathy. Each CDR3 protein is one row after TCRdb ran MiXCR on the multiplex PCR reads. The data contain 300,000 to 450,000 distinct CDR3 sequences, approximately 15% of them seen just once; the ten biggest clones take up about 31%. Sequenced sample: blood. These receptors were obtained from a woman aged 30 to 39 with Graves' hyperthyroidism. CDR3s include the opening cysteine and the closing phenylalanine or tryptophan. The D gene is left open where the match is weak. A row's size may be missing; if present it is once, few, many or a size class.

>TRBV20-1|TRBJ1-1|-|-
CSPNQAAKNTEAFF
TGCAGCCCCAATCAGGCGGCTAAGAACACTGAAGCTTTCTTT
>TRBV5-1|TRBJ1-4|-|-
CASSLVSNEKLFF
TGCGCCAGCAGCTTGGTATCTAATGAAAAACTGTTTTTT
>TRBV29-1|TRBJ2-1|-|few
CSVEVSSVNEQFF
TGCAGCGTTGAAGTGTCTAGCGTCAATGAGCAGTTCTTC
>TRBV6-2/TRBV6-3|TRBJ2-3|-|many
CASSYKGNTQYF
TGTGCCAGCAGTTATAAGGGAAATACGCAGTATTTT
>TRBV20-1|TRBJ1-4|-|-
CSAWAADRRNEKLFF
TGCAGTGCTTGGGCAGCCGATAGGCGGAATGAAAAACTGTTTTTT
>TRBV3-1|TRBJ2-3|-|few
CASSPLEYLAGGTDTQYF
TGTGCCAGCAGCCCACTAGAATATTTAGCAGGAGGCACAGATACGCAGTATTTT
>TRBV28|TRBJ2-7|TRBD2|many
CASSYSGSWEQYF
TGTGCCAGCAGTTATAGCGGGTCCTGGGAGCAGTACTTC
>TRBV3-1|TRBJ2-1|TRBD2|-
CASSRELAGWNNEQFF
TGTGCCAGCAGCCGAGAACTAGCGGGATGGAACAATGAGCAGTTCTTC
>TRBV11-2|TRBJ1-1|TRBD1|many
CASSLDFWTGEYEAFF
TGTGCCAGCAGCTTAGACTTCTGGACAGGGGAGTACGAAGCTTTCTTT
>TRBV7-8|TRBJ1-6|-|few
CASSLAPRRSELNSPLHF
TGTGCCAGCAGCTTAGCGCCTCGTCGTTCGGAACTTAATTCACCCCTCCACTTT
>TRBV27|TRBJ2-2|-|few
CASSLMGSLTGELFF
TGTGCCAGCAGTTTGATGGGTAGCCTGACCGGGGAGCTGTTTTTT
>TRBV29-1|TRBJ2-7|TRBD2|many
CSVDLAGAYEQYF
TGCAGCGTTGATCTAGCGGGGGCCTACGAGCAGTACTTC
>TRBV27|TRBJ2-5|-|-
CASSFPGAMAQYF
TGTGCCAGCAGTTTCCCTGGGGCTATGGCCCAGTACTTC
>TRBV6-1|TRBJ2-7|-|few
CASRSPMGPYEQYF
TGTGCCAGCAGATCTCCGATGGGCCCTTACGAGCAGTACTTC
>TRBV28|TRBJ2-7|-|many
CASSSGMIPYEQYF
TGTGCCAGCAGTTCAGGGATGATTCCCTACGAGCAGTACTTC
>TRBV19|TRBJ2-7|-|-
CASTIEHGREQYF
TGTGCCAGTACCATCGAGCACGGGCGCGAGCAGTACTTC
>TRBV7-9|TRBJ2-7|TRBD1|-
CASSLPRDRVDLYEQYF
TGTGCCAGCAGCTTACCTCGGGACAGGGTAGATCTCTACGAGCAGTACTTC
>TRBV20-1|TRBJ2-7|TRBD1|few
CSARVQGKTYEQYF
TGCAGTGCTAGAGTACAGGGGAAAACCTACGAGCAGTACTTC
>TRBV20-1|TRBJ1-5|-|few
CSARGQSSNQPQHF
TGCAGTGCTAGAGGCCAGTCGAGCAATCAGCCCCAGCATTTT
>TRBV20-1|TRBJ2-1|TRBD2|many
CSASRGPSGNEQFF
TGCAGTGCTAGCAGGGGCCCTAGCGGGAATGAGCAGTTCTTC
>TRBV18|TRBJ1-6|-|few
CASSPPAGSGSPLHF
TGTGCCAGCTCACCACCAGCAGGCTCGGGTTCACCCCTCCACTTT
>TRBV24-1|TRBJ2-6|-|-
CATSAVGGSASGANVLTF
TGTGCCACCAGCGCCGTTGGGGGAAGCGCATCTGGGGCCAACGTCCTGACTTTC
>TRBV28|TRBJ2-3|-|many
CASSLGLGADTQYF
TGTGCCAGCAGTTTAGGCCTAGGAGCAGATACGCAGTATTTT
>TRBV24-1|TRBJ2-1|-|-
CATSGVRLNNEQFF
TGTGCCACCAGTGGGGTCAGACTGAACAATGAGCAGTTCTTC
>TRBV2|TRBJ2-7|-|many
CASSGLPGELFYEQYF
TGTGCCAGCAGTGGTTTGCCGGGGGAGCTATTCTACGAGCAGTACTTC
>TRBV6-2/TRBV6-3|TRBJ2-2|TRBD1|-
CASSYRDRPTGELFF
TGTGCCAGCAGTTACCGGGACAGGCCGACCGGGGAGCTGTTTTTT
>TRBV12-3/TRBV12-4|TRBJ1-1|-|many
CASRPWTANTEAFF
TGTGCCAGCAGACCCTGGACAGCAAACACTGAAGCTTTCTTT
>TRBV19|TRBJ1-5|TRBD1|-
CASRTGDYSQPQHF
TGTGCCAGTAGAACAGGGGACTATAGTCAGCCCCAGCATTTT
>TRBV29-1|TRBJ2-5|TRBD1|-
CSGGQVLETQYF
TGCAGCGGAGGACAGGTCCTAGAGACCCAGTACTTC
>TRBV11-2|TRBJ2-5|-|few
CASSSPPWVGGQETQYF
TGTGCCAGCAGCTCCCCTCCTTGGGTCGGTGGGCAAGAGACCCAGTACTTC
>TRBV18|TRBJ1-2|-|many
CASSPSDSRGYTF
TGTGCCAGCTCACCATCCGACAGCAGGGGCTACACCTTC
>TRBV6-1|TRBJ2-3|-|-
CASSARQGVVGTQYF
TGTGCCAGCAGTGCCCGTCAGGGTGTAGTAGGTACGCAGTATTTT
>TRBV10-1|TRBJ2-2|TRBD2|few
CASSGRRLAGGVGELFF
TGCGCCAGCAGTGGAAGACGACTAGCGGGGGGGGTCGGGGAGCTGTTTTTT
>TRBV5-1|TRBJ2-5|-|-
CASSAGMAGGETQYF
TGCGCCAGCAGCGCAGGGATGGCGGGTGGAGAGACCCAGTACTTC
>TRBV27|TRBJ2-5|-|many
CASSLHRAEETQYF
TGTGCCAGCAGTTTACACAGGGCTGAAGAGACCCAGTACTTC
>TRBV19|TRBJ2-1|TRBD2|-
CASTRRTSGSYGEQFF
TGTGCCAGTACTCGTAGGACTAGCGGGAGTTATGGAGAGCAGTTCTTC
>TRBV7-8|TRBJ1-5|TRBD1|many
CASSSAGGAGNQPQHF
TGTGCCAGCAGCTCAGCAGGGGGCGCGGGCAATCAGCCCCAGCATTTT